These 12 T cell receptor beta chains came from one sample sequenced in a study of blood T cell repertoires in COVID-19. Only in-frame clones appear in the TCRdb table, and some are missing; sequencing was by immunoSEQ multiplex PCR. The sample yields around 100,000 clones, 70% to 90% seen once. Sequenced sample: peripheral blood. The receptors stem from a man aged 50 to 60 in a cohort sampled during active COVID-19.

This clone was picked up a small number of times. The CDR3 reads CASSGGQRWNTEAFF. As DNA, the CDR3 is TGTGCCAGCAGCGGCGGACAGCGTTGGAACACTGAAGCTTTCTTT. The V call is TRBV5-4, the J call TRBJ1-1; perhaps TRBD1 as D (6 bases). The V end lost 4 bases, the J end lost 1 base, and 14 bases lay between the germline ends. Germline CDR1 is SGHNT and CDR2 is YYREEE (reference sequence). The CDR3 is 15 residues long. Drawing the rest from reference TRBV5-4 and TRBJ1-1, the complete variable domain is ETGVTQSPTHLIKTRGQQVTLRCSSQSGHNTVSWYQQALGQGPQFIFQYYREEENGRGNFPPRFSGLQFPNYSSELNVNALELDDSALYLCASSGGQRWNTEAFFGQGTRLTVV.

The chain is built from TRBV6-4 and TRBJ2-1, with 7 positions matching TRBD2. From germline, CDR1 is MRHNA and CDR2 SNTAGT. Trimming took 2 bases from V and 2 from J; bases not matched to a gene: 6. CDR3 size: 16 residues. CDR3 loop: CASSDEAGEAYNEQFF. The CDR3 region has the DNA TGTGCCAGCAGTGACGAGGCGGGGGAAGCCTACAATGAGCAGTTCTTC.

The chain carries TRBV28 and TRBJ1-5; D gene ambiguous. Germline lookup yields CDR1 MDHEN and CDR2 SYDVKM. V gave up 5 bases and J gave up 0 bases, with 11 bases separating them. This CDR3 is 15 amino acids long. DNA for the CDR3: TGTGCCAGCAGTGGGGAAGACTATAGCAATCAGCCCCAGCATTTT. Translating it yields CASSGEDYSNQPQHF.

Written as DNA, the CDR3 is TGTGCCAGCAGCTTGAGTGCCAGGGATAATTCACCCCTCCACTTT. Its translation: CASSLSARDNSPLHF. This chain uses TRBV5-6 with TRBJ1-6; weak D call: TRBD1 (5 bases). Trimming cost V 1 base and J 5 bases, with 10 bases left between them. The CDR3 covers 15 residues. CDR1 is SGHDT and CDR2 is YYEEEE in the germline V gene.

This sequence joins TRBV4-2 and TRBJ1-1, with 9 bases matching TRBD1. V lost 4 bases to trimming and J lost 5 bases; unmatched junction nucleotides: 14. The V gene's germline CDR1 is LGHNA and CDR2 YNFKEQ. The CDR3 runs 17 residues. The CDR3 region is CASSPSSIGTGMTEAFF. The CDR3 DNA is TGTGCCAGCAGCCCAAGTTCGATCGGGACAGGGATGACTGAAGCTTTCTTT.

The chain employs TRBV6-4 and TRBJ1-1; the match to TRBD1 covers 9 bases. The germline V gene has CDR1 MRHNA and CDR2 SNTAGT. This CDR3 contains 14 residues. V was pared by 6 bases and J by 4 bases, with 6 bases of the junction left unmatched. The CDR3 protein is CASSLQGAGTEAFF. CDR3 bases: TGTGCCAGCAGCCTACAGGGGGCTGGCACTGAAGCTTTCTTT.

This rearrangement joins TRBV5-1 to TRBJ2-5; D gene ambiguous. The germline gives CDR1 SGHRS, CDR2 YFSETQ. This CDR3 is built from 14 residues. V shed 1 base and J shed 3 bases, with 10 bases lying between them. This CDR3 reads CASSLTRYEETQYF. Here the CDR3 DNA reads TGCGCCAGCAGCTTGACGAGGTACGAAGAGACCCAGTACTTC.

The chain uses TRBV9 and TRBJ2-7; the match to TRBD1 covers 10 bases. Germline CDR1 and CDR2: SGDLS and YYNGEE. J was trimmed by 5 bases and V by 2 bases; bases with no gene match: 7. The CDR3 sequence is 15 residues long. The CDR3 nucleotides read TGTGCCAGCAGCGTCACCGGGACAGGGGACCACGAGCAGTACTTC. This encodes CASSVTGTGDHEQYF.

This clone has a single count. CDR3 bases: TGTGCCAGCAGTTACCCGGGGGGTAGGGATACGCAGTATTTT. The encoded protein is CASSYPGGRDTQYF. This chain uses TRBV6-2 or TRBV6-3 with TRBJ2-3; TRBD2 aligns across 7 bases. The CDR3 runs 14 residues. The V gene's germline CDR1 is MNHEY and CDR2 SVGEGT. The V segment lost 2 bases and the J segment 6 bases; nucleotides outside the gene matches: 5.

The gene calls are TRBV6-5 and TRBJ1-2, with D possibly matching TRBD1 (5 bases). CDR1 is MNHEY and CDR2 is SVGAGI in the germline V gene. The CDR3 has 15 amino acids. Between the trimmed V and J ends, which lost 7 bases and 0 bases, there was a span of 15 bases. CDR3 DNA: TGTGCCAGCACCCCCTCGGGACTAGCTAACTATGGCTACACCTTC. As protein: CASTPSGLANYGYTF.

The V call is TRBV9, the J call TRBJ1-6; possible D gene TRBD1, 6 bases. Germline V gene data show CDR1 as SGDLS and CDR2 as YYNGEE. Trimming left V 2 bases short and J 8 bases short, with 11 bases between. The CDR3 extends over 14 amino acids. CDR3 sequence reads: CASSVTGIDSPLHF. CDR3 DNA sequence: TGTGCCAGCAGCGTTACAGGGATAGATTCACCCCTCCACTTT.

The V and J genes are TRBV9 and TRBJ2-1; 7 nucleotides agree with TRBD1. V lost 0 bases to trimming and J lost 10 bases; unmatched junction nucleotides: 4. This CDR3 is built from 13 residues. Germline V gives CDR1 SGDLS, CDR2 YYNGEE. The CDR3 nucleotides read TGTGCCAGCAGCGTAGAGGGCAGGGGGGAGCAGTTCTTC. Protein: CASSVEGRGEQFF.